A single sample gave rise to the 23 T cell receptor beta chains below, sequenced in a study of blood T cell repertoires in COVID-19. TCRdb keeps only in-frame clones here, not all; method: immunoSEQ multiplex PCR. The sample has around 60,000 clones, roughly three quarters seen once; the top ten hold around 30%. Sequencing was done on a sample of peripheral blood. Receptors were obtained from a human donor in a cohort sampled during active COVID-19.

For the CDR3, the DNA is TGTGCCAGCTCACCGGCGGGAGGCAACGAGCAGTACTTC. This encodes CASSPAGGNEQYF. V gene TRBV18 combines with J gene TRBJ2-7; 8 bases match TRBD2. There are 13 residues in the CDR3. The germline CDR1 and CDR2 sequences are KGHSH and LQKENI. Losses at the gene ends were 3 bases for V and 5 bases for J; bases not matched to a gene: 3.

This chain uses TRBV11-2 with TRBJ2-5; 14 bases align to TRBD2. CDR1 SGHAT and CDR2 FQNNGV come from the germline V gene. With 5 bases clipped from V and 3 bases from J, the junction kept 5 bases outside the gene matches. The CDR3 has 16 residues. In nucleotides, the CDR3 is TGTGCCAGCAGCACCAGGGGACTAGCGGGAGAAGAGACCCAGTACTTC. Protein product: CASSTRGLAGEETQYF.

The chain recombines TRBV25-1 with TRBJ2-7; 7 nucleotides match TRBD1. Looked up from germline, CDR1 is MGHDK and CDR2 is SYGVNS. This CDR3 comprises 13 residues. J gave up 6 bases and V 8 bases, and 10 bases lay outside the gene matches. The CDR3 protein is CASWGTEPREQYF. CDR3 nucleotide sequence: TGTGCCAGCTGGGGGACAGAACCGCGCGAGCAGTACTTC.

V is TRBV11-2 and J is TRBJ1-5; D ambiguous. This CDR3 is built from 13 residues. Trimming shortened V by 1 base and J by 7 bases, and 8 bases separated the two germline ends. The germline gives CDR1 SGHAT, CDR2 FQNNGV. CDR3 bases: TGTGCCAGCAGCTTAGGGAGGGAGCAGCCCCAGCATTTT. Encoded protein: CASSLGREQPQHF.

The chain has TRBV14 and TRBJ1-2; D unresolved. CDR3 length equals 12 residues. V lost 4 bases to trimming and J lost 0 bases, with 3 bases between them. CDR1 is SGHDN and CDR2 is FVKESK in the germline V gene. The CDR3 is CASSRANYGYTF. CDR3 bases: TGTGCCAGCAGCCGAGCTAACTATGGCTACACCTTC.

This rearrangement joins TRBV5-5 to TRBJ2-5, with 7 bases that match TRBD1. Per the germline V gene, CDR1 is SGHKS and CDR2 is YYEKEE (reference sequence). CDR3 length equals 15 residues. Losses at the gene ends were 4 bases for V and 3 bases for J; bases not matched to a gene: 9. The CDR3 coding sequence is TGTGCCAGCAGCCCCCAGGACAGGACCGAAGAGACCCAGTACTTC. Translated, it gives CASSPQDRTEETQYF.

This clone was seen only a few times. The chain carries TRBV28 and TRBJ2-1, with TRBD2 identical over 7 bases. V lost 6 bases, J lost 9 bases, and 14 bases stayed unmatched. Germline V gene sequence: CDR1 MDHEN, CDR2 SYDVKM. The CDR3 is made up of 15 amino acids. The CDR3 loop reads CASRGFEGGLSEQFF. In nucleotides, the CDR3 is TGTGCCAGCAGGGGATTTGAGGGAGGGTTAAGTGAGCAGTTCTTC.

The rearrangement links TRBV15 to TRBJ1-2, with D possibly being TRBD1 (6 bases). V was cut by 1 base and J by 5 bases, with 17 bases left in between. Germline CDR1 LNHNV, CDR2 YYDKDF (reference sequence). The CDR3 covers 16 residues. The CDR3 DNA is TGTGCCACCAGCAGAGGAGGGAAGCAGGGACAATATGGCTACACCTTC. As protein: CATSRGGKQGQYGYTF.

At least ten counts were recorded for this clone. The V and J genes are TRBV12-3 or TRBV12-4 and TRBJ2-1; weak D call: TRBD2 (6 bases). The CDR3 length is 12 residues. Trimming pared 4 bases from V and 8 bases from J, leaving 9 bases between. The CDR3 region has the DNA TGTGCCAGCAGTTGGACGGGAGATGAGCAGTTCTTC. It specifies CASSWTGDEQFF.

The V call is TRBV5-1, the J call TRBJ2-1, with TRBD1 matching 7 bases. V dropped 4 bases and J dropped 4; count of bases not matched to a gene: 5. The V gene's germline CDR1 is SGHRS and CDR2 YFSETQ. The CDR3 length is 14 residues. This CDR3 is CASSLGQPYNEQFF. DNA for the CDR3: TGCGCCAGCAGCCTGGGACAGCCATACAATGAGCAGTTCTTC.

The rearrangement joins TRBV7-8 to TRBJ2-2; D perhaps matches TRBD2 (5 bases). Germline CDR1 reads SGHVS; CDR2 reads FQNEAQ. CDR3 length: 16 residues. Trimming removed 2 bases at V and 1 base at J, with 11 bases between. This chain's CDR3 is CASSLNRGRNTGELFF. The DNA for the CDR3 is TGTGCCAGCAGCTTAAATCGGGGAAGGAACACCGGGGAGCTGTTTTTT.

This chain uses TRBV7-3 with TRBJ2-7; 10 nucleotides agree with TRBD1. Germline assignment: CDR1 SGHTA and CDR2 FQGTGA. This CDR3 contains 14 residues. Germline trimming cut 5 bases from V and 3 bases from J; bases unmatched to any gene: 4. The DNA of the CDR3 is TGTGCCAGCAGCCCAGGGACAGGGGACTACGAGCAGTACTTC. It encodes CASSPGTGDYEQYF. Based on the CDR3 plus reference TRBV7-3 and TRBJ2-7, the full variable domain is GAGVSQTPSNKVTEKGKYVELRCDPISGHTALYWYRQSLGQGPEFLIYFQGTGAADDSGLPNDRFFAVRPEGSVSTLKIQRTERGDSAVYLCASSPGTGDYEQYFGPGTRLTVT.

The table lists this clone with a count of one. The rearrangement links TRBV20-1 to TRBJ2-1; TRBD2 might be the D (6 bases). Germline V CDR1 and CDR2: DFQATT, SNEGSKA (reference sequence). The CDR3 runs 11 residues. CDR3 nucleotide sequence: TGCAGCGCGGGTCGGGGGTATGAGCAGTTCTTC. This translates into CSAGRGYEQFF.

The chain links TRBV5-1 to TRBJ1-3; 9 bases match TRBD1. The CDR3 is made up of 14 amino acids. Germline V CDR1 and CDR2: SGHRS, YFSETQ. V gave up 3 bases and J gave up 4 bases; unmatched junction bases: 2. CDR3 sequence (DNA): TGCGCCAGCAGCTGGACAGGGGAGGGAAACACCATATATTTT. Residues: CASSWTGEGNTIYF.

The V call is TRBV5-1, the J call TRBJ2-7, with a weak D call TRBD2 (6 bases). This CDR3 spans 15 amino acids. Germline CDR1 reads SGHRS; CDR2 reads YFSETQ. Trimming shortened V by 0 bases and J by 2 bases, and 12 bases separated the two germline ends. The CDR3 protein is CASSLGITGAYEQYF. CDR3 in DNA: TGCGCCAGCAGCTTGGGAATTACGGGAGCCTACGAGCAGTACTTC.

The chain carries TRBV27 and TRBJ2-7, with D perhaps matching TRBD1 (6 bases). The V and J ends lost 5 bases and 4 bases respectively, with 18 bases between them. The germline CDR1 and CDR2 sequences are MNHEY and SMNVEV (reference sequence). The CDR3 loop spans 15 amino acids. The CDR3 DNA reads TGTGCCAGCAGTCTGACCGGGACATTGCTTTACGAGCAGTACTTC. Its translation is CASSLTGTLLYEQYF.

This clone was seen just once. The chain employs TRBV7-9 and TRBJ2-7; 7 bases align to TRBD1. CDR3 length: 13 amino acids. V was pared by 6 bases and J by 7 bases, with 9 bases of the junction left unmatched. Looked up from germline, CDR1 is SEHNR and CDR2 is FQNEAQ (reference sequence). The CDR3 here is CASRATGVGEQYF. The CDR3 nucleotides read TGTGCCAGCAGGGCTACAGGGGTCGGGGAGCAGTACTTC.

This clone was observed a handful of times. This chain links TRBV28 with TRBJ2-1, with D maybe TRBD1 (5 bases). CDR3 length equals 15 residues. V lost 2 bases and J lost 5, with 13 bases in between. CDR1 and CDR2 (germline): MDHEN, SYDVKM. CDR3 DNA: TGTGCCAGCAGTTTAGTCGCAGGGTCCCACAATGAGCAGTTCTTC. This codes for CASSLVAGSHNEQFF.

The J gene is TRBJ1-3, the V gene TRBV4-2, with D uncertain. This CDR3 contains 16 residues. V was shortened by 0 bases and J by 0 bases, with 9 bases between the two germline ends. The germline CDR1 and CDR2 sequences are LGHNA and YNFKEQ. The CDR3 reads CASSQDAGSSGNTIYF. The CDR3 bases are TGTGCCAGCAGCCAAGATGCCGGTAGCTCTGGAAACACCATATATTTT.

This sequence joins TRBV28 and TRBJ1-1; D uncertain. The CDR3 consists of 16 residues. The germline V gene has CDR1 MDHEN and CDR2 SYDVKM. With 4 bases removed from V and 11 bases from J, the gap between germline ends came to 26 bases. In DNA, the CDR3 is TGTGCCAGCAGTTCCCCCTCATCGGTCTTGCGGGGAAAGGCTTTCTTT. Translating it yields CASSSPSSVLRGKAFF.

The rearrangement joins TRBV5-1 to TRBJ2-1, with 9 bases aligning to TRBD2. CDR1 is SGHRS and CDR2 is YFSETQ in the germline V gene. V lost 3 bases and J lost 0; bases outside the gene matches: 10. This CDR3 spans 18 amino acids. The DNA for the CDR3 is TGCGCCAGCAGCTCCTACTTACTAGCGGGCACCTCCTACAATGAGCAGTTCTTC. It translates to CASSSYLLAGTSYNEQFF. Complete variable domain (other parts from reference TRBV5-1 and TRBJ2-1): KAGVTQTPRYLIKTRGQQVTLSCSPISGHRSVSWYQQTPGQGLQFLFEYFSETQRNKGNFPGRFSGRQFSNSRSEMNVSTLELGDSALYLCASSSYLLAGTSYNEQFFGPGTRLTVL.

The chain is built from TRBV13 and TRBJ1-1; no firm D call. The CDR3 sequence is 12 residues long. CDR1 PRHDT and CDR2 FYEKMQ come from the germline V gene (reference sequence). Trimming cost V 6 bases and J 9 bases, with 14 bases left between them. In nucleotides, the CDR3 is TGTGCCAGCAGGCGTTCCGCCGTGCAAGCTTTCTTT. As protein: CASRRSAVQAFF.

The chain recombines TRBV7-2 with TRBJ2-1; D might be TRBD2 (5 bases). V lost 2 bases and J lost 6, with 8 bases in between. Germline loops: CDR1 SGHTA, CDR2 FQGNSA. The CDR3 runs to 13 residues. CDR3 in amino acids: CASSLPSFNEQFF. As DNA, the CDR3 is TGTGCCAGCAGCTTACCTAGCTTCAATGAGCAGTTCTTC.